This passage covers 30 T cell receptor beta chains from one sample sequenced in a study of cytomegalovirus exposure and HLA in healthy donors (dated 2017 in TCRdb). Libraries were built with the immunoSEQ multiplex PCR assay. For the multiplex PCR, a mixture combining 60 forward primers for TCR Vbeta segments and 13 reverse primers for TCR Jbeta segments was used. This immuneACCESS table, as held by TCRdb, lists in-frame sequences with V and J called but not all clones. Of the missing ones, under half trace to an unresolved V gene in checked studies; the others have no known cause. The sample has about 120,000 clones on record, 63% of them singletons. The top ten hold over 8% of the sample. Input material: PBMCs. The receptors were gathered from a man in his forties in good health and CMV-seropositive.

The chain uses TRBV18 and TRBJ1-1; D is uncertain. The CDR3 has 13 residues. Germline CDR1 KGHSH, CDR2 LQKENI. Trimming pared 5 bases from V and 0 bases from J, leaving 7 bases between. CDR3 protein: CASSVGMNTEAFF. CDR3 DNA: TGTGCCAGCTCAGTCGGGATGAACACTGAAGCTTTCTTT.

This clone was counted between two and nine times. CDR3 DNA sequence: TGTGCCAGCAGCCCAAGAGCGGGAAGGGGGTCCGAGCAGTACTTC. Its translation is CASSPRAGRGSEQYF. The chain recombines TRBV11-2 with TRBJ2-7; a weak D match, TRBD2 (7 bases). The V end lost 5 bases, the J end lost 6 bases, and 20 bases lay between the germline ends. This CDR3 is built from 15 residues. The germline CDR1 and CDR2 sequences are SGHAT and FQNNGV.

J is TRBJ2-1 and V is TRBV27, with 9 bases that match TRBD2. Trimming took 6 bases from V and 9 from J; bases not matched to a gene: 12. Germline V gives CDR1 MNHEY, CDR2 SMNVEV (reference sequence). The CDR3 contains 15 residues. The CDR3 reads CASSLGGGGDGEQFF. CDR3 nucleotides: TGTGCCAGCAGCCTGGGAGGCGGGGGGGATGGTGAGCAGTTCTTC.

CDR3 protein: CASSFPGGTDTQYF. CDR3 coding DNA: TGTGCCAGCAGCTTTCCAGGGGGCACAGATACGCAGTATTTT. This chain links TRBV5-8 with TRBJ2-3; TRBD1 might be the D (6 bases). Between the trimmed V and J ends, which lost 2 bases and 1 base, there was a span of 8 bases. CDR3 size: 14 residues. CDR1 is SGHTS, CDR2 YDEGEE, per germline.

The rearrangement uses TRBV30 and TRBJ1-2; TRBD1 matches at 9 bases. Per the germline V gene, CDR1 is GTSNPN and CDR2 is SVGIG (reference sequence). The CDR3 has 16 amino acids. Trimming removed 5 bases from V and 4 bases from J; junction bases left unmatched: 14. The CDR3 spells CAWHRDRAKPPYGYTF. The CDR3 DNA reads TGTGCCTGGCACCGGGACAGGGCCAAACCTCCCTATGGCTACACCTTC.

This clone was seen a single time. The rearrangement links TRBV4-1 to TRBJ2-3; D not certain. The V and J ends lost 1 base and 3 bases respectively, with 8 bases between them. The CDR3 is 14 residues long. Germline assignment: CDR1 MGHRA and CDR2 YSYEKL. CDR3 bases: TGCGCCAGCAGCCAAGTACCGAGTACAGATACGCAGTATTTT. This translates into CASSQVPSTDTQYF.

V and J are TRBV7-8 and TRBJ2-7; 7 bases fit TRBD1. The CDR3 has 14 residues. The germline V gene encodes CDR1 SGHVS and CDR2 FQNEAQ. The J segment lost 1 base and the V segment lost 6 bases, leaving 6 bases of the junction unmatched. The CDR3 DNA reads as TGTGCCAGCAGGAAAGGACAGGAGTCCTACGAGCAGTACTTC. Translation gives CASRKGQESYEQYF.

The chain combines TRBV18 with TRBJ1-1; TRBD1 agrees at 9 bases. The CDR3 has 16 amino acids. Germline V gene lookup returns CDR1 KGHSH and CDR2 LQKENI. V dropped 3 bases and J dropped 4; count of bases not matched to a gene: 9. CDR3 nucleotide sequence: TGTGCCAGCTCACCGGGTCATACAGGGGGCATCACTGAAGCTTTCTTT. This encodes CASSPGHTGGITEAFF.

V usage is TRBV6-5 and J usage is TRBJ1-3; D unresolved. The germline V and J ends were trimmed by 0 bases and 3 bases, with 12 bases remaining between them. This CDR3 is 16 amino acids long. CDR1 is MNHEY, CDR2 SVGAGI, per germline. As DNA, the CDR3 is TGTGCCAGCAGTTACTCCCCGGGAGTGAGTGGAAACACCATATATTTT. Amino acids: CASSYSPGVSGNTIYF.

CDR3 region: CASRKTSQTGELFF. The CDR3 nucleotides are TGTGCCAGCCGGAAGACTAGCCAAACCGGGGAGCTGTTTTTT. The chain uses TRBV9 and TRBJ2-2; 7 bases line up with TRBD2. This CDR3 has 14 residues. Losses at the gene ends were 7 bases for V and 5 bases for J; bases not matched to a gene: 8. Germline CDR1 is SGDLS and CDR2 is YYNGEE.

The V call is TRBV29-1, the J call TRBJ1-6; D is possibly TRBD1 (6 bases). CDR1 is SQVTM, CDR2 ANQGSEA, per germline. V was trimmed by 7 bases and J by 4 bases, leaving 14 bases between them. The CDR3 is made up of 14 amino acids. The CDR3: CSARGDTYNSPLHF. The CDR3 DNA reads as TGCAGCGCCCGTGGGGACACATATAATTCACCCCTCCACTTT.

This clone was picked up one time. This chain joins TRBV6-1 and TRBJ1-1; no reliable D call. In germline, CDR1 is MNHNS, CDR2 SASEGT. Trimming took 6 bases from V and 1 from J, leaving 6 bases between them. The CDR3 is 12 residues long. The CDR3 loop is CASRAGNTEAFF. DNA for the CDR3: TGTGCCAGCAGGGCGGGGAACACTGAAGCTTTCTTT.

The V call is TRBV4-1, the J call TRBJ1-5, with 8 nucleotides matching TRBD1. The CDR3 runs to 16 residues. CDR1 and CDR2 (germline): MGHRA, YSYEKL. V lost 3 bases to trimming and J lost 7 bases; unmatched junction nucleotides: 11. CDR3 nucleotides: TGCGCCAGCAGCCACTACCCGGACAGGGAGGGCCAGCCCCAGCATTTT. It specifies CASSHYPDREGQPQHF.

V usage is TRBV10-3 and J usage is TRBJ2-3; D not certain. Germline V lookup: CDR1 ENHRY, CDR2 SYGVKD. The V end lost 0 bases, the J end lost 5 bases, and 6 bases lay between the germline ends. The CDR3 spans 13 residues. The CDR3 is CAISESTRDTQYF. In nucleotides, the CDR3 is TGTGCCATCAGTGAGTCGACAAGAGATACGCAGTATTTT.

The DNA of the CDR3 is TGTGCCAGCAGCTTAGATGGACAGGGGCGAAGGAATCAGCCCCAGCATTTT. Translating it yields CASSLDGQGRRNQPQHF. The chain recombines TRBV11-2 with TRBJ1-5; 9 bases are shared with TRBD1. Germline lookup yields CDR1 SGHAT and CDR2 FQNNGV. The CDR3 is 17 amino acids. V dropped 0 bases and J dropped 4; count of bases not matched to a gene: 7.

The chain has TRBV5-5 and TRBJ1-6; TRBD1 might be the D (5 bases). Germline CDR1 reads SGHKS; CDR2 reads YYEKEE (reference sequence). Trimming took off 0 bases at V and 6 bases at J, with 13 bases between the two ends. This CDR3 spans 16 amino acids. The CDR3 region is CASSLEGARTNSPLHF. CDR3 DNA: TGTGCCAGCAGCTTGGAAGGGGCCAGAACTAATTCACCCCTCCACTTT.

V and J are TRBV6-1 and TRBJ1-2; no clear D. Germline CDR1 MNHNS, CDR2 SASEGT. The CDR3 runs to 17 residues. Trimming removed 4 bases at V and 0 bases at J, with 18 bases between. The CDR3 bases are TGTGCCAGCAGTGGCTCAGGCTGGTATGGGTCTAACTATGGCTACACCTTC. Its translation: CASSGSGWYGSNYGYTF.

This clone appeared a single time. This chain joins TRBV2 and TRBJ1-5; no firm D call. Trimming pared 5 bases from V and 0 bases from J, leaving 11 bases between. This CDR3 has 15 residues. Germline V lookup: CDR1 SNHLY, CDR2 FYNNEI. The CDR3 sequence is CASSSTESSNQPQHF. CDR3 coding DNA: TGTGCCAGCAGTTCTACTGAGTCTAGCAATCAGCCCCAGCATTTT.

The chain joins TRBV20-1 to TRBJ2-4; D gene uncertain. The V end lost 6 bases, the J end lost 5 bases, and 5 bases lay between the germline ends. The CDR3 is made up of 10 amino acids. Germline V CDR1 and CDR2: DFQATT, SNEGSKA (reference sequence). Written as DNA, the CDR3 is TGCAGTGCCAGGCAAAACATTCAGTACTTC. Protein: CSARQNIQYF.

This clone was seen a handful of times. The rearrangement joins TRBV5-1 to TRBJ1-1; 8 bases align to TRBD1. The CDR3 covers 15 residues. CDR1 is SGHRS and CDR2 is YFSETQ in the germline V gene. J gave up 2 bases and V 3 bases, and 6 bases lay outside the gene matches. CDR3 protein: CASSSPGQANTEAFF. The DNA for the CDR3 is TGCGCCAGCAGCTCACCGGGACAGGCTAACACTGAAGCTTTCTTT.

V gene TRBV18 combines with J gene TRBJ1-1; TRBD1 matches at 7 bases. Germline-derived CDR1 and CDR2 are KGHSH and LQKENI. The CDR3 totals 16 residues. Trimming removed 6 bases from V and 0 bases from J; junction bases left unmatched: 10. The CDR3, as DNA: TGTGCCAGCTCGCCCGGACAGGCACCCATGAACACTGAAGCTTTCTTT. It is translated as CASSPGQAPMNTEAFF.

The chain uses TRBV9 and TRBJ2-5; D may be TRBD1 (8 bases). Trimming took 5 bases from V and 7 from J, leaving 15 bases between them. Germline CDR1 reads SGDLS; CDR2 reads YYNGEE. This CDR3 is 13 amino acids long. The CDR3 DNA reads TGTGCCAGCAGTGAGACAGGGGAGGGGACCCAGTACTTC. Amino acid sequence: CASSETGEGTQYF.

The chain recombines TRBV14 with TRBJ2-7, with D possibly TRBD1 on 5 matching bases. Germline lookup yields CDR1 SGHDN and CDR2 FVKESK. The CDR3 is 12 amino acids. Trimming took 8 bases from V and 1 from J, leaving 9 bases between them. The CDR3 sequence: CASGRASYEQYF. CDR3 coding DNA: TGTGCCAGCGGCAGGGCGTCCTACGAGCAGTACTTC.

This chain joins TRBV5-1 and TRBJ1-2; unclear D gene. The germline V gene has CDR1 SGHRS and CDR2 YFSETQ. V was pared by 1 base and J by 6 bases, with 16 bases between. The CDR3 extends over 15 amino acids. The CDR3 DNA reads as TGCGCCAGCAGCTTGACTCCCACTGGAGGCAATGGCTACACCTTC. Its translation is CASSLTPTGGNGYTF.

The chain couples TRBV7-9 to TRBJ1-1, with D possibly being TRBD1 (5 bases). This CDR3 region has 14 residues. Trimming removed 3 bases at V and 5 bases at J, with 13 bases between. Germline V lookup: CDR1 SEHNR, CDR2 FQNEAQ (reference sequence). The CDR3 DNA is TGTGCCAGCAGCTTCCGGGGGTCAAAAACTGAAGCTTTCTTT. This encodes CASSFRGSKTEAFF.

This clone appeared a few times. A read error may account for a junction end that differs from germline. The chain has TRBV27 and TRBJ1-4; the match to TRBD1 covers 8 bases. The germline V gene has CDR1 MNHEY and CDR2 SMNVEV (reference sequence). The CDR3 consists of 18 residues. The CDR3 DNA follows: TGTGCCAGCACCTTTACGGACAGGGCAGAGTTGGCTAAGGAAAAACTGTTTTTT. This gives the protein CASTFTDRAELAKEKLFF.

The chain couples TRBV9 to TRBJ1-1; tentatively, D is TRBD1 (5 bases). This CDR3 has 15 amino acids. Trimming removed 3 bases from V and 7 bases from J, with 19 bases in between. Germline CDR1 is SGDLS and CDR2 is YYNGEE. The CDR3 DNA reads TGTGCCAGCAGCGGGCCAACAACCGGGGGAATTGAAGCTTTCTTT. Protein: CASSGPTTGGIEAFF.

The CDR3 DNA is TGTGCCAGCAGTTTGATGGGGGGATCTAACACTGAAGCTTTCTTT. It translates to CASSLMGGSNTEAFF. The chain carries TRBV6-6 and TRBJ1-1; D perhaps matches TRBD1 (5 bases). V gave up 4 bases and J gave up 2 bases, with 14 bases separating them. This CDR3 region has 15 residues. The germline gives CDR1 MNHNY, CDR2 SVGAGI (reference sequence).

The rearrangement links TRBV6-4 to TRBJ2-4; D perhaps matches TRBD1 (5 bases). Trimming shortened V by 7 bases and J by 8 bases, and 24 bases separated the two germline ends. The CDR3 covers 16 residues. The V gene's germline CDR1 is MRHNA and CDR2 SNTAGT. CDR3 residues: CASTATEPPYSDIQYF. The CDR3 nucleotides are TGTGCCAGCACCGCGACAGAACCCCCCTATTCGGACATTCAGTACTTC.

The chain is built from TRBV29-1 and TRBJ1-2; D is unresolved. Germline V gene data show CDR1 as SQVTM and CDR2 as ANQGSEA. CDR3 length equals 10 residues. The V and J ends lost 5 bases and 3 bases respectively, with 4 bases between them. CDR3 loop: CSVTDYGYTF. CDR3 DNA sequence: TGCAGCGTTACGGACTATGGCTACACCTTC.